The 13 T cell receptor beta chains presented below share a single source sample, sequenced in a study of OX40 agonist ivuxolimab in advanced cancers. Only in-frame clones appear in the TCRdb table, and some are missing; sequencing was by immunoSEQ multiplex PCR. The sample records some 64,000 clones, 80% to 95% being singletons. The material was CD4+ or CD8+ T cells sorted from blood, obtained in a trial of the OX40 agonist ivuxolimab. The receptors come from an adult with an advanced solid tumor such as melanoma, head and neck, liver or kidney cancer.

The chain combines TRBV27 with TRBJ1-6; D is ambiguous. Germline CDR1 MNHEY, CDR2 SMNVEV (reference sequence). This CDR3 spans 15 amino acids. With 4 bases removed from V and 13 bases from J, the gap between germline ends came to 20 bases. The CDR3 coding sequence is TGTGCCAGCAGTTCTTACTCCACACTGGAGAGTCCCCTCCACTTT. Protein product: CASSSYSTLESPLHF.

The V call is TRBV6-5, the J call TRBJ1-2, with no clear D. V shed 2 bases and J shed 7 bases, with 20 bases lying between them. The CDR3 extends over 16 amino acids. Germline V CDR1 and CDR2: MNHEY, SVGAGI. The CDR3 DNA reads TGTGCCAGCAGTTACGGGATAGGAACGGTCGGTGGTGGCTACACCTTC. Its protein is CASSYGIGTVGGGYTF.

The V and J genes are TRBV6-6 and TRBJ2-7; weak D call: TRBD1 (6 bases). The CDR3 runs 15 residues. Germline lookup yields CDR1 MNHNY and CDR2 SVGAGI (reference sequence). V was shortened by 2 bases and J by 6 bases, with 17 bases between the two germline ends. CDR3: CASSYQGISPPEQYF. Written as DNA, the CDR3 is TGTGCCAGCAGTTACCAGGGGATAAGTCCCCCCGAGCAGTACTTC.

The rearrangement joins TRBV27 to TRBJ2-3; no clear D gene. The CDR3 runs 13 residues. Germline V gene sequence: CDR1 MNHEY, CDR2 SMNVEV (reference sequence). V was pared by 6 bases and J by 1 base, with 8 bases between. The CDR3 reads CASSLLGTDTQYF. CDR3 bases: TGTGCCAGCAGCCTTCTTGGCACAGATACGCAGTATTTT.

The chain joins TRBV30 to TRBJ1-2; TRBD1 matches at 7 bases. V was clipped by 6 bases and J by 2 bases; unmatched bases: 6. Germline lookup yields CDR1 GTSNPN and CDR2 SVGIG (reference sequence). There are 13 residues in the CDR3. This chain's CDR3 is CACRTGLNYGYTF. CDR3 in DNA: TGTGCCTGTCGGACAGGCCTCAACTATGGCTACACCTTC.

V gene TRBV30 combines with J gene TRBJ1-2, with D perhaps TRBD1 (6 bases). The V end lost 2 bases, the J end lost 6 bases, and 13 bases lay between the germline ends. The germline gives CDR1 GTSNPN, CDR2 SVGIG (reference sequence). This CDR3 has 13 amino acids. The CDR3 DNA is TGTGCCTGGAGTCCTGGGGGGGCCGATGGCTACACCTTC. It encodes CAWSPGGADGYTF.

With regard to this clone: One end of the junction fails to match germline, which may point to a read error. The CDR3 region is CASSLLEAHF. The DNA of the CDR3 is TGTGCCAGCAGCTTATTAGAGGCTCACTTC. The rearrangement links TRBV7-9 to TRBJ1-2, with D uncertain. CDR1 SEHNR and CDR2 FQNEAQ come from the germline V gene (reference sequence). This CDR3 spans 10 amino acids.

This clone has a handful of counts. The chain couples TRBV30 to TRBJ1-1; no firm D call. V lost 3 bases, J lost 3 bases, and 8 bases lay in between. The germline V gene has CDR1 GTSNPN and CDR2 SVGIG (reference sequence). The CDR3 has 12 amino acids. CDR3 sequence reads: CAWRSSDTEAFF. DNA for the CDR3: TGTGCCTGGAGGTCAAGTGACACTGAAGCTTTCTTT.

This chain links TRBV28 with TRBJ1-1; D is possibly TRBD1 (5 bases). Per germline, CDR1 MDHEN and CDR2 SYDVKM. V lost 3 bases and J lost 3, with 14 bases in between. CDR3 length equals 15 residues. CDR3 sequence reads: CASSLIVSGYTEAFF. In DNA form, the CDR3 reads TGTGCCAGCAGTTTGATAGTTTCAGGGTACACTGAAGCTTTCTTT.

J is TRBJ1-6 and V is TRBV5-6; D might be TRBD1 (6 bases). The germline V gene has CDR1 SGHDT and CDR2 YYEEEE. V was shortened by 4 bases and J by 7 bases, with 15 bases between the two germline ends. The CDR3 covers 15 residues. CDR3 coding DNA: TGTGCCAGCAGCCTGGGCGCGCAGGGGAATTCACCCCTCCACTTT. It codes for CASSLGAQGNSPLHF.

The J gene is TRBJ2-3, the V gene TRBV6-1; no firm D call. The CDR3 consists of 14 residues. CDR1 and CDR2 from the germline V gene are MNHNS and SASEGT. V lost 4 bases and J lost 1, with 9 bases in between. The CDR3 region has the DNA TGTGCCAGCAGTGTATTGTTTCGCACAGATACGCAGTATTTT. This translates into CASSVLFRTDTQYF.

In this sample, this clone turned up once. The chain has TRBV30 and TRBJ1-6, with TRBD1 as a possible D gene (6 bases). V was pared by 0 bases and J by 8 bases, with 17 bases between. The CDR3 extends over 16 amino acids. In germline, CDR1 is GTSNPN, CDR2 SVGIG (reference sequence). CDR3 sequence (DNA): TGTGCCTGGAGTGTCGGGCAGGGGATTTGGTATTCACCCCTCCACTTT. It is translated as CAWSVGQGIWYSPLHF.

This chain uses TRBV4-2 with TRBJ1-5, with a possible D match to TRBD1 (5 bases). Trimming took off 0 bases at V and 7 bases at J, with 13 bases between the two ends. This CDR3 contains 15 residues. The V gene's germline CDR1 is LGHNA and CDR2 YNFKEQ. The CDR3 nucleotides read TGTGCCAGCAGCCAAGAGATGGCCGGGGGACAGCCCCAGCATTTT. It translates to CASSQEMAGGQPQHF.